A selection of T cell receptor beta chains follows, all from one sample in a study of T-cell memory formation after mild COVID-19. TCRdb ran MiXCR on the 5' RACE reads and lists one entry per CDR3 protein. This sample has roughly 560,000 distinct CDR3 sequences; roughly 22% occur once, and the top ten carry roughly an eighth. The sequenced sample consisted of PBMCs or a T cell subset sorted from them (not recorded which). These receptors originate from an adult woman who had mild COVID-19 (a few samples of this study predate the infection). Cell type and time point are not known. CDR3s include the opening cysteine and the closing phenylalanine or tryptophan. D genes are given only for firm matches. Rows give clone size only sometimes, using once, few, many, or a class for an expanded clone.

CDR3 protein,CDR3 DNA,clone size,V gene,J gene,D gene
CASSTSGEETQYF,TGTGCCAGCAGCACGTCTGGAGAAGAGACCCAGTACTTC,-,TRBV12-3/TRBV12-4,TRBJ2-5,-
CAWSVGVTPRTYGYTF,TGTGCCTGGAGTGTAGGGGTTACACCCAGAACGTATGGCTACACCTTC,-,TRBV30,TRBJ1-2,-
CASSPLGTNILAKNIQYF,TGTGCCAGCAGCCCTCTCGGGACTAATATTTTAGCCAAAAACATTCAGTACTTC,-,TRBV3-1,TRBJ2-4,TRBD2
CASLLNRGLDTQYF,TGTGCCAGCCTCTTGAACCGTGGTTTGGATACGCAGTATTTT,few,TRBV12-3/TRBV12-4,TRBJ2-3,-
CASSQDSNLETQYF,TGTGCCAGCAGCCAAGATTCCAACCTGGAGACCCAGTACTTC,-,TRBV4-2,TRBJ2-5,-
CAGSLAASQSGTQYF,TGCGCCGGCAGCTTGGCCGCTAGCCAGTCGGGGACCCAGTACTTC,-,TRBV5-1,TRBJ2-5,-
CASSPLAKNIQYF,TGTGCCAGCAGCCCCCTAGCCAAAAACATTCAGTACTTC,many,TRBV7-8,TRBJ2-4,-
CASSFGRGHTDTQYF,TGTGCCAGCAGTTTTGGGCGAGGACACACAGATACGCAGTATTTT,-,TRBV12-3/TRBV12-4,TRBJ2-3,-
CASREGAGTEAFF,TGTGCCAGCAGAGAGGGGGCCGGCACTGAAGCTTTCTTT,few,TRBV6-5,TRBJ1-1,TRBD1
CASSYGAGGSRGANVLTF,TGTGCCAGCAGTTACGGAGCGGGAGGATCTAGAGGGGCCAACGTCCTGACTTTC,-,TRBV6-6,TRBJ2-6,TRBD2
CASSPTSFGTGDTQYF,TGTGCCAGCAGCCCGACCTCTTTTGGTACGGGGGATACGCAGTATTTT,-,TRBV6-5,TRBJ2-3,-
CSARDLSRTSGGISYYEQYF,TGCAGTGCTAGAGACCTTTCAAGGACTAGCGGGGGCATCAGCTACTACGAGCAGTACTTC,few,TRBV20-1,TRBJ2-7,TRBD2
CASSLDSLAREQGPSGNTIYF,TGTGCCAGCAGCTTAGATTCGCTAGCCAGGGAACAGGGACCGTCTGGAAACACCATATATTTT,few,TRBV7-2,TRBJ1-3,-
CASIKGVSYNEQFF,TGTGCCAGCATTAAGGGGGTTTCCTACAATGAGCAGTTCTTC,few,TRBV2,TRBJ2-1,-
CASSLMTRSVNEQFF,TGTGCCAGCAGCTTAATGACCCGTTCGGTCAATGAGCAGTTCTTC,few,TRBV7-2,TRBJ2-1,-
CASSRTGNSPLHF,TGTGCCAGCAGTCGGACGGGGAATTCACCCCTCCACTTT,many,TRBV11-2,TRBJ1-6,-
CSARDGQGAANYGYTF,TGCAGTGCTAGAGATGGCCAGGGGGCGGCTAACTATGGCTACACCTTC,few,TRBV20-1,TRBJ1-2,TRBD1
CASSLEPGSGVTEAFF,TGCGCCAGCAGCTTGGAGCCAGGGAGTGGAGTCACTGAAGCTTTCTTT,-,TRBV5-1,TRBJ1-1,-
CSVAYSYEQYF,TGCAGCGTCGCATACAGCTACGAGCAGTACTTC,few,TRBV29-1,TRBJ2-7,-
CASSPRTRDNEQFF,TGTGCCAGCAGCCCTCGGACGCGGGACAATGAGCAGTTCTTC,many,TRBV9,TRBJ2-1,-
CASRRTGSTGELFF,TGTGCCAGCAGACGGACAGGGAGCACCGGGGAGCTGTTTTTT,-,TRBV25-1,TRBJ2-2,TRBD1
CASSIFSLGANEKLFF,TGTGCCAGCAGTATTTTTAGCCTCGGGGCTAATGAAAAACTGTTTTTT,few,TRBV2,TRBJ1-4,-
CASADGARVADTQYF,TGCGCCAGCGCGGATGGAGCTAGAGTCGCAGATACGCAGTATTTT,-,TRBV4-1,TRBJ2-3,-
CASSQFGGGTDTQYF,TGTGCCAGCAGCCAGTTCGGGGGAGGCACAGATACGCAGTATTTT,-,TRBV3-1,TRBJ2-3,-
CASSTRTGAPNTEAFF,TGTGCCAGCAGCACACGGACAGGGGCCCCGAACACTGAAGCTTTCTTT,few,TRBV7-9,TRBJ1-1,TRBD1
CASILPGQNTGELFF,TGTGCCAGCATTCTTCCGGGCCAGAACACCGGGGAGCTGTTTTTT,few,TRBV12-3/TRBV12-4,TRBJ2-2,-
CASSPPSSYEQYF,TGTGCCAGCAGCCCCCCCTCCTCCTACGAGCAGTACTTC,many,TRBV18,TRBJ2-7,-
CASKGPNQETQYF,TGTGCCAGTAAGGGACCGAATCAAGAGACCCAGTACTTC,-,TRBV14,TRBJ2-5,-
CASSPRTGNSPLHF,TGTGCCAGCAGCCCTCGGACAGGGAATTCACCCCTCCACTTT,few,TRBV9,TRBJ1-6,TRBD1
CASSGLGLNSEQFF,TGTGCCAGCAGCGGGTTGGGACTAAACAGTGAGCAGTTCTTC,few,TRBV9,TRBJ2-1,TRBD2
CARARVPRETQYF,TGTGCCAGGGCCAGGGTCCCGCGGGAGACCCAGTACTTC,-,TRBV2,TRBJ2-5,-
CASSQETGGYGNEKLFF,TGCGCCAGCAGCCAAGAAACTGGGGGGTACGGGAATGAAAAACTGTTTTTT,-,TRBV4-3,TRBJ1-4,-
CASSPTPTEEETQYF,TGTGCCAGCTCGCCTACCCCGACCGAAGAAGAGACCCAGTACTTC,few,TRBV6-1,TRBJ2-5,-
CASSFRVGYNEQFF,TGTGCCAGCAGCTTCAGGGTGGGGTACAATGAGCAGTTCTTC,few,TRBV7-9,TRBJ2-1,-
CSVGDRDYGYTF,TGCAGCGTCGGGGACAGGGATTATGGCTACACCTTC,few,TRBV29-1,TRBJ1-2,TRBD1
CASSTILPGTKHAEAFF,TGTGCCAGCAGCACCATCCTCCCCGGGACAAAGCACGCTGAAGCTTTCTTT,few,TRBV9,TRBJ1-1,-
CASSQDLGAGGDEQFF,TGCGCCAGCAGCCAAGACTTAGGAGCGGGAGGAGATGAGCAGTTCTTC,-,TRBV4-3,TRBJ2-1,TRBD2